The source of this TCR beta chain is a study of early T cells in non-severe SARS-CoV-2 infection (dated by TCRdb to the early 2020s). About the study as a whole: Bulk RNA from unsorted whole blood was used for TCR sequencing, so alpha and beta chains could not be paired. Here is what the overall study found, with its caveats: VDJdb matching was skewed toward anti-spike CD8 responses and likely underestimated virus-specific expansions by missing private and CD4 specificities.

A case-control design nested within a healthcare worker cohort in London, UK, was used, with weekly nasopharyngeal swab PCR tests and blood sampling performed. Between 23 and 31 March 2020, the week of the UK lockdown, healthcare workers were enrolled and then followed up weekly for as long as 16 weeks. This clonotype was picked up many times. Its antigen remains undetermined. Per-nucleotide qualities are absent, and no much larger clonotype sits a single base away. Library generation was performed with 5' RACE. Sequenced on a NextSeq 500. Unique molecular identifiers were attached to individual cDNA molecules in the TCR library protocol so that sequencing error and PCR bias could be corrected. Both TCR alpha and beta chains were sequenced, and tight co-correlation was observed between alpha and beta sequence abundances in each sample. Per the original workflow: Decombinator V4 was used to annotate TCR sequences for V gene, J gene and CDR3. TCRs were defined as expanded if a significant change between any two time points was detected under a Poisson model with p below 0.0001. Abundances of TCRs were expressed as counts per million after normalisation to the total number of TCRs sequenced in each sample. VDJdb, accessed 1 November 2021, was searched for CMV, EBV and SARS-CoV-2 annotated TCRs, excluding TCRs annotated for multiple antigens. The public sequencing data were trimmed at Q25 with fastp and processed into clonotypes with MiXCR by TCRdb, which kept only in-frame beta chains. Rows are combined by CDR3 protein, so each entry shows the most common genes and DNA. V and J calls and clone size were set by TCRdb, not the authors. The sample table records under 50,000 distinct CDR3 sequences; 5.6% of these occur just once. The top ten constitute 4.5% of the sample.

This receptor was obtained from an adult who was a healthcare worker with PCR-confirmed SARS-CoV-2 infection or an uninfected control (not recorded which). Sequencing was done on a sample of whole blood.

The encoded CDR3 is CSVGQGARWTEAFF. The sequenced DNA is TGCAGCGTTGGACAGGGGGCGCGGTGGACTGAAGCTTTCTTT. Recombination linked TRBV29-1 to TRBJ1-1, with 10 middle bases fitting TRBD1. Including cysteine and phenylalanine, the CDR3 has 14 amino acids. Only the CDR3 portion is preserved as DNA: 42 bases, with reading frame beginning at the first base. Looking up the germline V gene yields CDR1 SQVTM and CDR2 ANQGSEA. Unmatched junction bases come to 7, with V trimmed by 4 bases and J by 5 bases.